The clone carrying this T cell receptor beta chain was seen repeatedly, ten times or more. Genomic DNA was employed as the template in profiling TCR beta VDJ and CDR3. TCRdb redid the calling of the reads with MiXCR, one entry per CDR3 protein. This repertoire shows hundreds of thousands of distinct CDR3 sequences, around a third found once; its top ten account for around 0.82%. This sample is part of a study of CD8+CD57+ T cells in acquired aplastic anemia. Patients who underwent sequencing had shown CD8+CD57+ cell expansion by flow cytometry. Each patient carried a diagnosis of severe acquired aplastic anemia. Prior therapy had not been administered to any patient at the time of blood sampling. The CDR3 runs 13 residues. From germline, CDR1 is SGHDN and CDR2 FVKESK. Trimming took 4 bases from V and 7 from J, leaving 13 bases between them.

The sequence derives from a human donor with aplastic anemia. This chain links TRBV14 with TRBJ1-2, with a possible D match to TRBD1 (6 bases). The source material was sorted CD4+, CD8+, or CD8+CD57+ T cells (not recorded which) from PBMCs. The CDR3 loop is CASSRTVIGGYTF. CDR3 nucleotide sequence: TGTGCCAGCAGCCGGACAGTAATTGGTGGCTACACCTTC.